Listed here are 17 T cell receptor beta chains from one sample, sequenced in a study of T cell repertoires in cytomegalovirus infection. Antigens for these TCRs are unknown. TCRdb passed the reads through MiXCR, listing each CDR3 protein once. The profile shows about 830,000 distinct CDR3 sequences, about 33% of them singletons. The sequences come from cultured CD8+ T cells from PBMCs, collected from culture after CMV antigen stimulation. Receptor source: a human donor in good health (CMV status not recorded). Some clones in this sample may be carry-over from other donors' samples.

The rearrangement uses TRBV19 and TRBJ2-2; 9 bases are a match to TRBD1. The CDR3 loop spans 14 amino acids. The ends lost 6 bases at V and 7 bases at J; junction bases unmatched: 6. CDR1 is LNHDA, CDR2 SQIVND, per germline (reference sequence). The CDR3 region has the DNA TGTGCCAGTAGGGGACAGGGTTTCGTCGGGGAGCTGTTTTTT. It yields the protein CASRGQGFVGELFF.

J is TRBJ2-5 and V is TRBV13; 10 bases fit TRBD1. The CDR3 length is 17 residues. V trimming: 5 bases; J trimming: 2 bases; junction bases outside the gene matches: 11. CDR1 is PRHDT, CDR2 FYEKMQ, per germline (reference sequence). The CDR3 is CASSPSDRGLDQETQYF. The CDR3 DNA reads TGTGCCAGCAGCCCCAGTGACAGGGGGCTTGATCAAGAGACCCAGTACTTC.

This clonotype was observed a few times. CDR3 protein: CASSIQQGDNQPQHF. CDR3 coding DNA: TGTGCCAGTAGTATTCAGCAGGGAGATAATCAGCCCCAGCATTTT. V usage is TRBV19 and J usage is TRBJ1-5; maybe TRBD1 (5 bases). V lost 3 bases and J 4 bases, leaving 13 bases between the germline ends. Germline CDR1 is LNHDA and CDR2 is SQIVND (reference sequence). The CDR3 has 15 residues.

To note about this clonotype: This may come from a read error, since a much larger clone is one base off. Because the CDR3's place on the DNA is in doubt, the DNA is left out and the CDR3 is given as listed by TCRdb. V and J are TRBV24-1 and TRBJ2-2; the table calls TRBD1, which could not be checked here. The CDR3 sequence runs 17 residues, both termini included. CDR1 and CDR2 (germline): KGHDR, SFDVKD. The CDR3 sequence is CATSTLGRGRGTGELFF.

The chain has TRBV7-3 and TRBJ2-3; TRBD2 agrees at 7 bases. From germline, CDR1 is SGHTA and CDR2 FQGTGA. The J segment lost 1 base and the V segment lost 1 base, leaving 5 bases of the junction unmatched. The CDR3 extends over 16 amino acids. In DNA, the CDR3 is TGTGCCAGCAGCTTAAACGGCGGGGGAGGCACAGATACGCAGTATTTT. Amino acids: CASSLNGGGGTDTQYF.

The chain joins TRBV11-3 to TRBJ2-1; TRBD1 matches 12 bases. The CDR3 runs 15 residues. V lost 5 bases, J lost 8 bases, and 7 bases stayed unmatched. Germline V gene sequence: CDR1 SGHNT, CDR2 YENEEA. DNA for the CDR3: TGTGCCAGCAGCCCTAGTGGGACAGGGGGCGATGAGCAGTTCTTC. Translated: CASSPSGTGGDEQFF. Together with reference TRBV11-3 and TRBJ2-1, the CDR3 gives the full variable domain: EAGVVQSPRYKIIEKKQPVAFWCNPISGHNTLYWYLQNLGQGPELLIRYENEEAVDDSQLPKDRFSAERLKGVDSTLKIQPAELGDSAVYLCASSPSGTGGDEQFFGPGTRLTVL.

The chain combines TRBV20-1 with TRBJ2-1, with D maybe TRBD1 (6 bases). Looked up from germline, CDR1 is DFQATT and CDR2 is SNEGSKA (reference sequence). The V gene lost 3 bases and the J gene lost 0 bases, with 21 bases spanning the gap. The CDR3 sequence is 18 residues long. This CDR3 is CSASGSGEIGSSYNEQFF. CDR3 coding DNA: TGCAGTGCTAGTGGGTCAGGGGAAATAGGGAGCTCCTACAATGAGCAGTTCTTC.

As to this clonotype: The junction shows a germline mismatch at one end, possibly a read error. The genes are TRBV7-9 and TRBJ2-2; TRBD1 matches at 11 bases. Per germline, CDR1 SEHNR and CDR2 FQNEAQ (reference sequence). The length of the CDR3 is 16 residues. The CDR3 here is CASSPWTGGRTGELSF. The CDR3 bases are TGTGCCAGCAGCCCCTGGACAGGGGGCCGGACCGGGGAGTTGTCTTTT.

This clonotype was counted a few times. The V and J genes are TRBV19 and TRBJ1-2, with D uncertain. CDR3 length: 14 amino acids. Germline CDR1 LNHDA, CDR2 SQIVND (reference sequence). Trimming removed 8 bases at V and 2 bases at J, with 15 bases between. The DNA for the CDR3 is TGTGCCAGTGCGGACGAGGGTTTCAACTATGGCTACACCTTC. As protein: CASADEGFNYGYTF.

The chain couples TRBV7-6 to TRBJ2-3; the match to TRBD2 covers 7 bases. The CDR3 is 14 amino acids. Germline CDR1 is SGHVS and CDR2 is FNYEAQ. V gave up 5 bases and J gave up 4 bases; unmatched junction bases: 6. The CDR3 protein is CASSKLAIADTQYF. In DNA, the CDR3 is TGTGCCAGCAGCAAACTAGCGATTGCAGATACGCAGTATTTT.

In regard to this clonotype: The junction departs from the called germline gene at one end, perhaps through a read error. For the CDR3, the DNA is TGTGTCAGCAGACGCGACTATTTAGACAATGAGCAGTTCTTC. The encoded protein is CVSRRDYLDNEQFF. The chain recombines TRBV6-2 or TRBV6-3 with TRBJ2-1; tentatively, D is TRBD2 (5 bases). CDR3 length: 14 residues. Germline V gene sequence: CDR1 MNHEY, CDR2 SVGEGT.

At least ten counts were recorded for this clonotype. The chain links TRBV7-6 to TRBJ1-4; no clear D. V dropped 1 base and J dropped 6 bases, with 15 bases sitting between them. This CDR3 region has 16 residues. CDR1 is SGHVS, CDR2 FNYEAQ, per germline. The CDR3 spells CASSLERAGDYEKLFF. CDR3 nucleotide sequence: TGTGCCAGCAGCTTAGAACGGGCGGGAGACTATGAAAAACTGTTTTTT. The full variable domain, completed using reference TRBV7-6 and TRBJ1-4, is GAGVSQSPRYKVTKRGQDVALRCDPISGHVSLYWYRQALGQGPEFLTYFNYEAQQDKSGLPNDRFSAERPEGSISTLTIQRTEQRDSAMYRCASSLERAGDYEKLFFGSGTQLSVL.

There are a few counts of this clonotype. The gene calls are TRBV27 and TRBJ2-4; maybe TRBD2 (6 bases). The CDR3 has 14 amino acids. Germline CDR1 reads MNHEY; CDR2 reads SMNVEV (reference sequence). With 5 bases removed from V and 2 bases from J, the gap between germline ends came to 10 bases. In DNA form, the CDR3 reads TGTGCCAGCAGTGCCGGGACTCCCAAAAACATTCAGTACTTC. It encodes CASSAGTPKNIQYF.

The rearrangement links TRBV19 to TRBJ1-1; 8 bases align to TRBD1. This CDR3 is 12 amino acids long. The V and J ends lost 10 bases and 5 bases, in that order; junction bases with no gene match: 6. Germline V CDR1 and CDR2: LNHDA, SQIVND (reference sequence). The CDR3 protein is CANRTGFTEAFF. CDR3 sequence (DNA): TGTGCCAATAGGACAGGGTTTACTGAAGCTTTCTTT.

This clonotype has only a few counts. The chain carries TRBV6-1 and TRBJ1-6; no definite D call. The CDR3 length is 16 residues. V lost 0 bases and J lost 6, with 12 bases in between. Germline CDR1 MNHNS, CDR2 SASEGT. The CDR3 bases are TGTGCCAGCAGTGAAGCGCGGCAAACGGCTAATTCACCCCTCCACTTT. Protein sequence: CASSEARQTANSPLHF.

The chain links TRBV4-1 to TRBJ2-1; maybe TRBD1 (6 bases). This CDR3 has 17 residues. V shed 0 bases and J shed 0 bases, with 12 bases lying between them. Per the germline V gene, CDR1 is MGHRA and CDR2 is YSYEKL. The CDR3 sequence: CASSQDWGRGSYNEQFF. CDR3 DNA sequence: TGCGCCAGCAGCCAAGATTGGGGGCGCGGCTCCTACAATGAGCAGTTCTTC.

The sample holds many counts of this clonotype. The chain carries TRBV7-8 and TRBJ2-2; D gene uncertain. V shed 2 bases and J shed 1 base, with 8 bases lying between them. This CDR3 has 15 amino acids. Germline lookup yields CDR1 SGHVS and CDR2 FQNEAQ. Here the CDR3 reads CASSLMVQNTGELFF. The CDR3 DNA is TGTGCCAGCAGCTTAATGGTTCAGAACACCGGGGAGCTGTTTTTT.